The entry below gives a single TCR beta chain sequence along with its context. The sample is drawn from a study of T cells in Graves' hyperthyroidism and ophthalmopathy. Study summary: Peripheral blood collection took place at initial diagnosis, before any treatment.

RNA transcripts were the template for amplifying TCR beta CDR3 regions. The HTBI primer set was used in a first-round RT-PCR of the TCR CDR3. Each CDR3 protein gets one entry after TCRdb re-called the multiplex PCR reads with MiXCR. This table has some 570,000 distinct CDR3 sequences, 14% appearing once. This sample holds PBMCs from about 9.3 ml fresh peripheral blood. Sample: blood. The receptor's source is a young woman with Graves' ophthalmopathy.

Here the CDR3 reads CASSQVSGQNIQYF. The CDR3, as DNA: TGTGCCAGCAGCCAAGTCTCCGGGCAAAACATTCAGTACTTC. The gene calls are TRBV3-1 and TRBJ2-4, with no clear D. The CDR3 is 14 residues long. Germline V lookup: CDR1 LGHDT, CDR2 YNNKEL (reference sequence). Deletions cut 1 base from V and 5 bases from J, with 9 bases between.